The 5 T cell receptor beta chains in this list originate from one sample, sequenced in a study of blood T cell repertoires in COVID-19. Profiled with immunoSEQ multiplex PCR; TCRdb holds only in-frame clones, not every one. The sample consists of about 130,000 clones, about 86% of them appearing once. The sequenced sample was PBMCs or T cells enriched from blood (not recorded which). The receptors here all came from a man between 50 and 59 years old who had recovered from COVID-19.

The chain is built from TRBV14 and TRBJ2-3, with 7 positions matching TRBD1. V was clipped by 9 bases and J by 4 bases; unmatched bases: 7. The length of the CDR3 is 13 residues. CDR1 and CDR2 from the germline V gene are SGHDN and FVKESK. The chain's CDR3 is CASTHQGADTQYF. In nucleotides, the CDR3 is TGTGCCAGTACACACCAGGGGGCAGATACGCAGTATTTT. The complete variable domain, with remaining parts taken from reference TRBV14 and TRBJ2-3, reads EAGVTQFPSHSVIEKGQTVTLRCDPISGHDNLYWYRRVMGKEIKFLLHFVKESKQDESGMPNNRFLAERTGGTYSTLKVQPAELEDSGVYFCASTHQGADTQYFGPGTRLTVL.

CDR3 loop: CASSSGRTFNSPLHF. As DNA, the CDR3 is TGTGCCAGCAGCTCGGGAAGGACGTTTAATTCACCCCTCCACTTT. This chain joins TRBV7-6 and TRBJ1-6; D is unclear. This CDR3 is built from 15 residues. Germline values: CDR1 SGHVS, CDR2 FNYEAQ. The V gene lost 4 bases and the J gene lost 6 bases, with 13 bases spanning the gap. The full variable domain, rest sourced from reference TRBV7-6 and TRBJ1-6, is GAGVSQSPRYKVTKRGQDVALRCDPISGHVSLYWYRQALGQGPEFLTYFNYEAQQDKSGLPNDRFSAERPEGSISTLTIQRTEQRDSAMYRCASSSGRTFNSPLHFGNGTRLTVT.

The V and J genes are TRBV7-2 and TRBJ2-5; possible D gene TRBD1, 7 bases. Trimming shortened V by 8 bases and J by 5 bases, and 12 bases separated the two germline ends. CDR1 is SGHTA and CDR2 is FQGNSA in the germline V gene. There are 12 residues in the CDR3. Here the CDR3 DNA reads TGTGCCAGCCAGGGGGGCGGGGAGACCCAGTACTTC. Translated: CASQGGGETQYF.

This chain links TRBV19 with TRBJ1-2, with 8 bases that match TRBD1. The CDR3 totals 15 residues. Germline V gene data show CDR1 as LNHDA and CDR2 as SQIVND (reference sequence). V was clipped by 1 base and J by 4 bases; unmatched bases: 5. In nucleotides, the CDR3 is TGTGCCAGTAGTATAGGCGGCAGGGGGCCCTATGGCTACACCTTC. Protein sequence: CASSIGGRGPYGYTF. Full variable domain (missing parts from reference TRBV19 and TRBJ1-2): DGGITQSPKYLFRKEGQNVTLSCEQNLNHDAMYWYRQDPGQGLRLIYYSQIVNDFQKGDIAEGYSVSREKKESFPLTVTSAQKNPTAFYLCASSIGGRGPYGYTFGSGTRLTVV.

For the CDR3, the DNA is TGTGCCAGCAGCCAAGATGTGTCCGTCGCACAGTATAGCAATCAGCCCCAGCATTTT. Encoded protein: CASSQDVSVAQYSNQPQHF. The rearrangement uses TRBV4-2 and TRBJ1-5; D unresolved. Germline V CDR1 and CDR2: LGHNA, YNFKEQ. V was clipped by 0 bases and J by 0 bases, with 18 bases between them. The CDR3 covers 19 residues.